The 26 T cell receptor beta chains reported below all come from one sample, sequenced in a study of T cell changes during pregnancy in multiple sclerosis. Sequencing was performed with immunoSEQ multiplex PCR; in TCRdb, only in-frame clones are kept and a portion is missing. The table lists more than 60,000 clones, roughly 90% of them singletons, with 0.8% to 1% in the top ten. The sample consisted of peripheral blood, taken before pregnancy. These receptors originate from a female donor with multiple sclerosis, enrolled in a pregnancy study.

The CDR3 DNA is TGTGCCAGCAGCCTACAGGGGGCTAAAGGCTACACCTTC. Translated: CASSLQGAKGYTF. This chain uses TRBV5-4 with TRBJ1-2, with 9 bases aligning to TRBD1. The CDR3 extends over 13 amino acids. Unmatched junction bases numbered 6, after V lost 4 bases and J lost 8 bases. Per germline, CDR1 SGHNT and CDR2 YYREEE (reference sequence).

The V gene is TRBV6-4, the J gene TRBJ2-2; D is perhaps TRBD1 (5 bases). Trimming took 6 bases from V and 0 from J, leaving 11 bases between them. This CDR3 has 15 residues. The germline CDR1 and CDR2 sequences are MRHNA and SNTAGT. The CDR3 reads CASSQDTTNTGELFF. Here the CDR3 DNA reads TGTGCCAGCAGCCAGGACACGACGAACACCGGGGAGCTGTTTTTT.

The chain uses TRBV2 and TRBJ1-2; 7 nucleotides align to TRBD1. The CDR3 has 12 residues. Losses at the gene ends were 6 bases for V and 8 bases for J; bases not matched to a gene: 6. In germline, CDR1 is SNHLY, CDR2 FYNNEI. The CDR3 sequence: CASSRTGAGYTF. CDR3 coding DNA: TGTGCCAGCAGCCGAACAGGGGCGGGCTACACCTTC.

The chain employs TRBV6-5 and TRBJ2-7; D gene unclear. CDR3 length: 14 amino acids. V lost 2 bases and J 2 bases, leaving 10 bases between the germline ends. Germline V gene lookup returns CDR1 MNHEY and CDR2 SVGAGI. CDR3 in DNA: TGTGCCAGCAGTTACCAGGATCCCACCTACGAGCAGTACTTC. This encodes CASSYQDPTYEQYF.

The chain joins TRBV25-1 to TRBJ1-2; D not certain. CDR3 size: 13 residues. CDR1 and CDR2 (germline): MGHDK, SYGVNS. Trimming cost V 4 bases and J 6 bases, with 12 bases left between them. The CDR3: CASSVGGSHGYTF. The CDR3 nucleotides are TGTGCCAGCAGTGTGGGAGGCTCACATGGCTACACCTTC.

This chain joins TRBV14 and TRBJ2-1, with 9 bases fitting TRBD2. CDR1 and CDR2 from the germline V gene are SGHDN and FVKESK. After removal of 0 bases from V and 7 bases from J, the junction contained 7 bases not matched to a gene. The length of the CDR3 is 16 residues. CDR3 sequence (DNA): TGTGCCAGCAGCCAAGATCACGGCGGGGGGGGGAATGAGCAGTTCTTC. This sequence encodes CASSQDHGGGGNEQFF.

The chain combines TRBV6-6 with TRBJ1-3; possibly TRBD1 for D (5 bases). The CDR3 is 15 amino acids. Trimming left V 6 bases short and J 2 bases short, with 14 bases between. In germline, CDR1 is MNHNY, CDR2 SVGAGI (reference sequence). Here the CDR3 DNA reads TGTGCCAGCAGACTGTCAGGGCTAGCTGGAAACACCATATATTTT. This encodes CASRLSGLAGNTIYF.

This clone was recorded once. The chain employs TRBV11-2 and TRBJ2-2; possible D gene TRBD2, 5 bases. There are 17 residues in the CDR3. Germline CDR1 and CDR2: SGHAT and FQNNGV. V was clipped by 0 bases and J by 0 bases, with 11 bases between them. DNA of the CDR3: TGTGCCAGCAGCTTAGATCGTACGGGATCGAACACCGGGGAGCTGTTTTTT. Protein: CASSLDRTGSNTGELFF.

The chain joins TRBV4-3 to TRBJ2-1; a weak D match, TRBD2 (5 bases). In germline, CDR1 is LGHNA, CDR2 YSLEER. Trimming cost V 0 bases and J 6 bases, with 12 bases left between them. The CDR3 is made up of 15 amino acids. The CDR3 region is CASSQDRRGSNEQFF. CDR3 DNA: TGCGCCAGCAGCCAAGATCGACGTGGGAGCAATGAGCAGTTCTTC.

The chain couples TRBV9 to TRBJ1-4, with a tentative D call TRBD1 (5 bases). Germline CDR1 and CDR2: SGDLS and YYNGEE. The V gene lost 4 bases and the J gene lost 3 bases, with 10 bases spanning the gap. The CDR3 has 14 amino acids. Written as DNA, the CDR3 is TGTGCCAGCAGCCGACAGCCCTCTAATGAAAAACTGTTTTTT. It encodes CASSRQPSNEKLFF.

The chain combines TRBV5-1 with TRBJ1-5; TRBD1 agrees at 8 bases. Trimming took 0 bases from V and 3 from J; bases not matched to a gene: 8. CDR3 length: 17 amino acids. The germline CDR1 and CDR2 sequences are SGHRS and YFSETQ. This CDR3 is CASSLEGTGGLNQPQHF. CDR3 DNA: TGCGCCAGCAGCTTGGAGGGCACAGGGGGTCTCAATCAGCCCCAGCATTTT.

Points on this clone: A read error may account for a junction end that differs from germline. This chain connects TRBV7-7 to TRBJ1-2; 7 nucleotides line up with TRBD1. Germline CDR1 is SSHAT and CDR2 is FNYEAQ (reference sequence). This CDR3 region has 13 residues. The CDR3 here is CASIPTGNYGYTF. The CDR3 DNA sequence: TGTGCTAGCATCCCGACAGGGAACTATGGCTACACCTTC.

This sequence joins TRBV4-2 and TRBJ1-4, with TRBD1 matching over 9 bases. This CDR3 is built from 16 residues. CDR1 is LGHNA, CDR2 YNFKEQ, per germline. Trimming removed 3 bases from V and 8 bases from J; junction bases left unmatched: 10. CDR3 sequence reads: CASSQGRTGVGEKLFF. The DNA of the CDR3 is TGTGCCAGCAGCCAGGGCCGGACAGGGGTAGGCGAAAAACTGTTTTTT.

V and J are TRBV9 and TRBJ2-2; no definite D call. CDR1 is SGDLS and CDR2 is YYNGEE in the germline V gene. The CDR3 has 13 amino acids. Between the trimmed V and J ends, which lost 4 bases and 3 bases, there was a span of 7 bases. The CDR3 region has the DNA TGTGCCAGCAGCACCCGGTACACCGGGGAGCTGTTTTTT. It codes for CASSTRYTGELFF.

The gene calls are TRBV7-3 and TRBJ2-7; the match to TRBD1 covers 7 bases. The CDR3 is 14 amino acids. Germline trimming cut 2 bases from V and 5 bases from J; bases unmatched to any gene: 6. Germline loops: CDR1 SGHTA, CDR2 FQGTGA. The chain's CDR3 is CASSLGITGDEQYF. The CDR3 nucleotides are TGTGCCAGCAGCTTAGGGATAACAGGGGACGAGCAGTACTTC.

The V gene is TRBV6-4, the J gene TRBJ2-2; tentative D call: TRBD1 (5 bases). The CDR3 spans 15 residues. Germline CDR1 and CDR2: MRHNA and SNTAGT. V dropped 0 bases and J dropped 7 bases, with 12 bases sitting between them. The CDR3 coding sequence is TGTGCCAGCAGTGACTCAAGGCAGGGAATCGGGGAGCTGTTTTTT. Translating gives CASSDSRQGIGELFF.

The V call is TRBV6-5, the J call TRBJ1-1; D call uncertain. Germline V CDR1 and CDR2: MNHEY, SVGAGI. This CDR3 spans 13 amino acids. The V and J ends lost 2 bases and 4 bases respectively, with 8 bases between them. This CDR3 is CASSYPSTTEAFF. The DNA for the CDR3 is TGTGCCAGCAGTTACCCCTCTACCACTGAAGCTTTCTTT.

The chain carries TRBV6-4 and TRBJ2-3; 12 bases match TRBD2. Germline-derived CDR1 and CDR2 are MRHNA and SNTAGT. The trim removed 6 bases at V and 1 base at J, leaving 5 bases unmatched. The CDR3 length is 16 residues. CDR3 in DNA: TGTGCCAGCAGCCCTAGCGGGGGGGCCGGCACAGATACGCAGTATTTT. Protein: CASSPSGGAGTDTQYF.

In its sample, this clone was seen once. V is TRBV9 and J is TRBJ2-1; D is perhaps TRBD2 (6 bases). This CDR3 spans 13 amino acids. V lost 0 bases and J lost 12, with 13 bases in between. The germline V gene has CDR1 SGDLS and CDR2 YYNGEE. The CDR3 reads CASSVEGIGGQFF. CDR3 DNA: TGTGCCAGCAGCGTAGAGGGTATCGGGGGGCAGTTCTTC.

The rearrangement uses TRBV6-5 and TRBJ1-1, with unresolved D. V dropped 2 bases and J dropped 6 bases, with 7 bases sitting between them. Germline-derived CDR1 and CDR2 are MNHEY and SVGAGI. The CDR3 totals 12 residues. In DNA form, the CDR3 reads TGTGCCAGCAGTTACACGGGTGCTGAAGCTTTCTTT. Amino acid sequence: CASSYTGAEAFF.

The chain recombines TRBV5-4 with TRBJ2-3; 7 nucleotides agree with TRBD2. V shed 7 bases, J shed 1 base, and the junction held 12 bases outside the gene matches. The CDR3 is made up of 16 amino acids. CDR1 and CDR2 from the germline V gene are SGHNT and YYREEE (reference sequence). The CDR3 region is CASGSPGGPGTDTQYF. The CDR3 nucleotides are TGTGCCAGCGGCTCCCCGGGGGGACCAGGCACAGATACGCAGTATTTT.

The CDR3 reads CASSTDRGTETDTQYF. The DNA of the CDR3 is TGTGCCAGTAGTACGGACAGGGGTACTGAAACAGATACGCAGTATTTT. This rearrangement joins TRBV19 to TRBJ2-3; the match to TRBD1 covers 9 bases. The CDR3 contains 16 residues. Germline lookup yields CDR1 LNHDA and CDR2 SQIVND (reference sequence). V shed 4 bases and J 3 bases; nucleotides not matched to a gene: 8.

The J gene is TRBJ1-2, the V gene TRBV10-3, with D hard to call. The germline V gene has CDR1 ENHRY and CDR2 SYGVKD. Trimming cost V 4 bases and J 3 bases, with 12 bases left between them. This CDR3 comprises 14 residues. This CDR3 reads CAISAGPSYYGYTF. In DNA, the CDR3 is TGTGCCATCAGTGCGGGTCCTTCCTACTATGGCTACACCTTC.

V is TRBV7-6 and J is TRBJ1-6, with D hard to call. Trimming removed 4 bases from V and 6 bases from J, with 4 bases in between. CDR1 and CDR2 from the germline V gene are SGHVS and FNYEAQ. The CDR3 has 12 amino acids. The chain's CDR3 is CASSSGNSPLHF. The CDR3 DNA follows: TGTGCCAGCAGCTCGGGTAATTCACCCCTCCACTTT.

A single count supports this clone. The rearrangement uses TRBV6-6 and TRBJ1-3; D is unclear. This CDR3 comprises 16 residues. The V gene lost 2 bases and the J gene lost 2 bases, with 13 bases spanning the gap. Germline V gene sequence: CDR1 MNHNY, CDR2 SVGAGI (reference sequence). The CDR3 DNA sequence: TGTGCCAGCAGTTACGCCTCCCGGGGTGCTGGAAACACCATATATTTT. Translation gives CASSYASRGAGNTIYF.

The chain couples TRBV4-2 to TRBJ2-1; 12 bases map to TRBD2. CDR3 length equals 16 residues. With V trimmed by 0 bases and J by 7 bases, 4 bases remained unmatched. Germline CDR1 LGHNA, CDR2 YNFKEQ. CDR3 bases: TGTGCCAGCAGCCAAGAACTAGCGGGGGGCTCGAATGAGCAGTTCTTC. It translates to CASSQELAGGSNEQFF.